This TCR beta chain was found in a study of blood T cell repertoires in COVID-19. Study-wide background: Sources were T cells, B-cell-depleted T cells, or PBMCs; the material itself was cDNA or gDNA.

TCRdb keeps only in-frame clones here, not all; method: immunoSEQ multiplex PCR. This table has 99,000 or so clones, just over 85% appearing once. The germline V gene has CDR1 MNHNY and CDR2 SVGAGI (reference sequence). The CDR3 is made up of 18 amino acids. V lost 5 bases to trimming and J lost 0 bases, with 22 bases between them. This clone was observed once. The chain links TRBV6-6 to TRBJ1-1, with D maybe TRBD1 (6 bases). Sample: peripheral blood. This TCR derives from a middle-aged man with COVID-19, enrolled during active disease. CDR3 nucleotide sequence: TGTGCCAGCAGTCTACGAGGACAGTCCGACCTAATGAACACTGAAGCTTTCTTT. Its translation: CASSLRGQSDLMNTEAFF.